The 8 T cell receptor beta chains reported below all come from one sample, sequenced in a study of CD8+ T cells in alopecia areata. Treatment defined: oral pan-JAK inhibitor, 5-10 mg twice daily. The authors extracted RNA and reverse transcribed it into cDNA as the sequencing template. Produced via immunoSEQ multiplex PCR; TCRdb's table is partial and in-frame only. Here the sample spans a few hundred thousand clones, around 57% being singletons. The starting material was CD4+ T cells sorted from blood, obtained at week 4, from a patient treated with tofacitinib. The receptors here all came from a human donor with alopecia areata.

The rearrangement links TRBV30 to TRBJ2-2, with D perhaps matching TRBD1 or TRBD2 (5 bases each). In germline, CDR1 is GTSNPN, CDR2 SVGIG (reference sequence). The ends were cut back, 3 bases at V and 7 bases at J, with 12 bases in the middle. CDR3 length equals 13 residues. The DNA of the CDR3 is TGTGCCTGGAGCAGGGCCCGGGGCGGGGAGCTGTTTTTT. This sequence encodes CAWSRARGGELFF.

The chain combines TRBV19 with TRBJ1-2, with D perhaps matching TRBD1 (6 bases). The CDR3 is 14 amino acids. The germline CDR1 and CDR2 sequences are LNHDA and SQIVND (reference sequence). Trimming pared 7 bases from V and 9 bases from J, leaving 21 bases between. This CDR3 is CASNEGAGALSYTF. The CDR3, as DNA: TGTGCCAGTAATGAAGGGGCGGGGGCGTTGAGCTACACCTTC. Full variable domain (rest looked up from reference TRBV19 and TRBJ1-2): DGGITQSPKYLFRKEGQNVTLSCEQNLNHDAMYWYRQDPGQGLRLIYYSQIVNDFQKGDIAEGYSVSREKKESFPLTVTSAQKNPTAFYLCASNEGAGALSYTFGSGTRLTVV.

The V and J genes are TRBV6-5 and TRBJ2-1; 10 bases match TRBD2. CDR3 length equals 16 residues. Per the germline V gene, CDR1 is MNHEY and CDR2 is SVGAGI. With 4 bases clipped from V and 3 bases from J, the junction kept 6 bases outside the gene matches. The CDR3 DNA follows: TGTGCCAGCAGTTCCTCACGACTAGCGGGCTACAATGAGCAGTTCTTC. Its protein is CASSSSRLAGYNEQFF.

V and J are TRBV11-2 and TRBJ2-7; 7 bases align to TRBD1. V dropped 2 bases and J dropped 3; count of bases not matched to a gene: 4. The germline gives CDR1 SGHAT, CDR2 FQNNGV. The CDR3 spans 14 residues. DNA for the CDR3: TGTGCCAGCAGCTTAACACAGGGGAACTACGAGCAGTACTTC. It yields the protein CASSLTQGNYEQYF.

The rearrangement uses TRBV30 and TRBJ2-7; 10 bases are a match to TRBD1. The length of the CDR3 is 13 residues. The germline V gene encodes CDR1 GTSNPN and CDR2 SVGIG (reference sequence). J lost 2 bases, V lost 5 bases, and 3 bases had no gene match. CDR3 loop: CAWGQGGPYEQYF. The CDR3 nucleotides read TGTGCCTGGGGACAGGGGGGTCCCTACGAGCAGTACTTC.

This clone showed up many times. The gene calls are TRBV5-4 and TRBJ1-2; 9 bases map to TRBD1. The germline CDR1 and CDR2 sequences are SGHNT and YYREEE (reference sequence). The CDR3 is made up of 14 amino acids. Trimming removed 3 bases from V and 3 bases from J; junction bases left unmatched: 3. CDR3 amino acids: CASSSGTGYYGYTF. DNA of the CDR3: TGTGCCAGCAGCTCCGGGACAGGGTACTATGGCTACACCTTC. Supplemented by reference TRBV5-4 and TRBJ1-2, the full variable domain reads ETGVTQSPTHLIKTRGQQVTLRCSSQSGHNTVSWYQQALGQGPQFIFQYYREEENGRGNFPPRFSGLQFPNYSSELNVNALELDDSALYLCASSSGTGYYGYTFGSGTRLTVV.

This sequence joins TRBV6-5 and TRBJ1-2; TRBD1 matches 8 bases. Germline V gene sequence: CDR1 MNHEY, CDR2 SVGAGI. The CDR3 is 13 residues long. Trimming cost V 5 bases and J 12 bases; bases outside gene matches: 11. DNA for the CDR3: TGTGCCAGCAGTGGCCGGACAGGACAGGGCAACACCTTC. It encodes CASSGRTGQGNTF.

CDR3 bases: TGTGCCAGCAGTGCAGGACAGGGGCCCACTGAAGCTTTCTTT. It is translated as CASSAGQGPTEAFF. The chain employs TRBV2 and TRBJ1-1; 9 bases line up with TRBD1. The CDR3 runs 14 residues. In germline, CDR1 is SNHLY, CDR2 FYNNEI. V lost 4 bases to trimming and J lost 4 bases; unmatched junction nucleotides: 4.